This T cell receptor (beta chain) came from a study of tumor-infiltrating lymphocytes in primary liver carcinoma. A constant-region primer primed TCR beta cDNA synthesis from 500 ng of total RNA. What produced the TCR beta libraries was three nested multiplex PCR rounds using slightly modified ARM-PCR. TRBV1-TRBV30 forward primers paired with a C-beta reverse primer were used in the first two PCR rounds, which ran roughly 10 cycles each. MiXCR, applied by TCRdb to the multiplex PCR reads, yields one record per CDR3 protein. The sample consists of 310,000 or so distinct CDR3 sequences, 45% to 70% of them appearing once. The blood RNA (from unsorted whole blood) was obtained, and germline DNA was also extracted. V was shortened by 5 bases and J by 0 bases, with 19 bases between the two germline ends. The CDR3 is 17 amino acids. Germline lookup yields CDR1 MNHNY and CDR2 SVGAGI (reference sequence). Turning to this clonotype: Here the CDR3 omits its conserved ending phenylalanine or tryptophan, so a read error is the likely source.

The material sequenced was peripheral blood. This chain links TRBV6-6 with TRBJ1-1, with D unresolved. The clonotype originates from a woman aged 30 to 39 with primary liver carcinoma and hepatitis B virus infection. The CDR3 loop is CASSNPPAKAMNTEAFI. For the CDR3, the DNA is TGTGCCAGCAGTAACCCCCCGGCCAAGGCCATGAACACTGAAGCTTTCATT.